This TCR beta chain was recorded in a study of radiotherapy plus CTLA-4 blockade in lung cancer. V lost 2 bases to trimming and J lost 5 bases; unmatched junction nucleotides: 1. The CDR3 contains 14 residues. In germline, CDR1 is SQVTM, CDR2 ANQGSEA. The study, taken as a whole, reports: Among reported predictors of response, early blood T cell clone dynamics with interferon-beta performed best. After treatment with radiotherapy plus ipilimumab, TCR clones that came from the tumor expanded in blood.

Participants had chemo-refractory metastatic non-small-cell lung cancer and were treated with focal radiation plus ipilimumab CTLA-4 blockade. With respect to this clone: Antigen: not known.

Generated by immunoSEQ multiplex PCR, the TCRdb table keeps only in-frame clones and is missing some. The sample includes around 40,000 clones, under 80% of them seen just once. The input for sequencing was peripheral blood, taken from a patient treated with radiotherapy plus ipilimumab. The chain uses TRBV29-1 and TRBJ2-5; 14 nucleotides match TRBD2. This TCR came from a human donor with non-small cell lung cancer who had stable disease on radiotherapy plus ipilimumab. In DNA, the CDR3 is TGCAGCGTTGAATGGACTAGCGGGGGGGAGACCCAGTACTTC. Translation gives CSVEWTSGGETQYF. The full variable domain, its missing parts supplied by reference TRBV29-1 and TRBJ2-5, is SAVISQKPSRDICQRGTSLTIQCQVDSQVTMMFWYRQQPGQSLTLIATANQGSEATYESGFVIDKFPISRPNLTFSTLTVSNMSPEDSSIYLCSVEWTSGGETQYFGPGTRLLVL.